The clone carrying this T cell receptor beta chain has just a few counts. Relative to the germline gene, one junction end is altered; a read error may explain this. CDR1 MDHEN and CDR2 SYDVKM come from the germline V gene. The CDR3 sequence is 19 residues long. The source of the sample is a study of early T cells in non-severe SARS-CoV-2 infection. TCRdb called the 5' RACE reads again in MiXCR, with one record for every CDR3 protein. The sample yields fewer than 120,000 distinct CDR3 sequences, 10% to 15% seen once. This sample comprised whole blood, obtained at baseline. This chain uses TRBV28 with TRBJ1-3; TRBD1 agrees at 9 bases. This clonotype was sampled from an adult who was a healthcare worker with PCR-confirmed SARS-CoV-2 infection or an uninfected control (not recorded which). The CDR3 DNA follows: TGTGCCAGCAGTTCCCCCCTAGGGACAGGGACGGACTCTGAAAACACCATATATTTT. Encoded protein: CASSSPLGTGTDSENTIYF.